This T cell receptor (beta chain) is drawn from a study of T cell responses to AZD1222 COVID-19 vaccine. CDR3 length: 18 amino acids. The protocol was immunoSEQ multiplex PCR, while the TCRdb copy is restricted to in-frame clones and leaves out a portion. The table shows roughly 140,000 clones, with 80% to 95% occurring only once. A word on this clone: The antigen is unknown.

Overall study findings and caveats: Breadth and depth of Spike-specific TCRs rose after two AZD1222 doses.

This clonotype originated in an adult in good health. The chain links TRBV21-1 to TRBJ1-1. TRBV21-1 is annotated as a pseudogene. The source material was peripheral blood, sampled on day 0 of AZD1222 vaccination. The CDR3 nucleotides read TGTGCCAGCAGCAAAGGGAGGGAGACGGGGAGTATGAACACTGAAGCTTTCTTT. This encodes CASSKGRETGSMNTEAFF.